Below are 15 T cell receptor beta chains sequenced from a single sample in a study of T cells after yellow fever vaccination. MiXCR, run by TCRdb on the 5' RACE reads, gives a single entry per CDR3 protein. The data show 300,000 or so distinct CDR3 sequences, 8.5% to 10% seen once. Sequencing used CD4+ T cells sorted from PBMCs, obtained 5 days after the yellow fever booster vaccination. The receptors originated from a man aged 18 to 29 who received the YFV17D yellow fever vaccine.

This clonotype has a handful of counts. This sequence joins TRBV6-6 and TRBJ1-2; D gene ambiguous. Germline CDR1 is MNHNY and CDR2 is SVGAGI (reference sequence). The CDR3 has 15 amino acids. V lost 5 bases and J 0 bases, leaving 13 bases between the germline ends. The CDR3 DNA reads TGTGCCAGCAGTCTCGGCTCGGGCACTAACTATGGCTACACCTTC. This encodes CASSLGSGTNYGYTF.

The DNA for the CDR3 is TGCGCCAGCAGCGAGGGGACAGGGGAAGGCTACACCTTC. Protein product: CASSEGTGEGYTF. V gene TRBV5-1 combines with J gene TRBJ1-2; 10 bases match TRBD1. Trimming at V came to 4 bases and at J to 8 bases, leaving 5 bases not matched to a gene. The CDR3 spans 13 residues. Germline CDR1 is SGHRS and CDR2 is YFSETQ.

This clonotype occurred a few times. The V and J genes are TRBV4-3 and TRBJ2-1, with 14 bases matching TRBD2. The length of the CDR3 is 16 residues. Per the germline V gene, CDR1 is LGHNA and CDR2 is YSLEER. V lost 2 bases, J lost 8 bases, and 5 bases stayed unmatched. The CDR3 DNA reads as TGCGCCAGCAGCCAACAAGGGACTAGCGGGGGCCATGAGCAGTTCTTC. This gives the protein CASSQQGTSGGHEQFF.

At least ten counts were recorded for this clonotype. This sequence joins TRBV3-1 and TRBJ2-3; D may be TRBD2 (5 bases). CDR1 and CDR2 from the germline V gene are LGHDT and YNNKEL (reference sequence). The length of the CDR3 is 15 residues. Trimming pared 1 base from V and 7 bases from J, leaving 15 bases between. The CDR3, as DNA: TGTGCCAGCAGCCAAGGCCCGGGGTCAGCGTATACGCAGTATTTT. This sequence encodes CASSQGPGSAYTQYF.

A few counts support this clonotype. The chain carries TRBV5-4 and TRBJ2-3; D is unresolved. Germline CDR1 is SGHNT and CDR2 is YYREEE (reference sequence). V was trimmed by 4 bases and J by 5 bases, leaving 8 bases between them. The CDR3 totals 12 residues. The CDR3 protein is CASSRIGDTQYF. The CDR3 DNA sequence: TGTGCCAGCAGCCGGATTGGAGATACGCAGTATTTT.

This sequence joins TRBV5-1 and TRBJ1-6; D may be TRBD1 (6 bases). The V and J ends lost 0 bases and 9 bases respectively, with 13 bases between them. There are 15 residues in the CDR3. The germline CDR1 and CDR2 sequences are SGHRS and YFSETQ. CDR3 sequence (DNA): TGCGCCAGCAGCTTGGCGGGGGCCCATTTTTCACCCCTCCACTTT. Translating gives CASSLAGAHFSPLHF.

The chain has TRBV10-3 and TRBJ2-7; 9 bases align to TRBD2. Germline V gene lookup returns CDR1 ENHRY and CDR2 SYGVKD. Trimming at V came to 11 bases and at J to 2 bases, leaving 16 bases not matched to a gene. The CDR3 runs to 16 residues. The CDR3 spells CAPQGSIAGETYEQYV. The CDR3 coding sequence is TGTGCCCCCCAAGGTTCCATAGCGGGGGAGACCTACGAGCAGTACGTC.

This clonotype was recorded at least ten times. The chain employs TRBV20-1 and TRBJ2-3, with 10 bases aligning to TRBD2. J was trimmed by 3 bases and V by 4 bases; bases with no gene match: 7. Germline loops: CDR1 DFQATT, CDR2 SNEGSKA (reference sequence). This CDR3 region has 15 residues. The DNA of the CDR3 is TGCAGTGCTAATCCCCCTAGCGGGGGAACAGATACGCAGTATTTT. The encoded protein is CSANPPSGGTDTQYF.

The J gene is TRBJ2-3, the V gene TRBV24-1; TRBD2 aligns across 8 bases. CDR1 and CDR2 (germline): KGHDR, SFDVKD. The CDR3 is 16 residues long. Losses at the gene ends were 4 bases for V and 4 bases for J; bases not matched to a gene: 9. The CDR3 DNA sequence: TGTGCCACCAGTGAGGAGTTGGCGGGGGGAGCAGATACGCAGTATTTT. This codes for CATSEELAGGADTQYF.

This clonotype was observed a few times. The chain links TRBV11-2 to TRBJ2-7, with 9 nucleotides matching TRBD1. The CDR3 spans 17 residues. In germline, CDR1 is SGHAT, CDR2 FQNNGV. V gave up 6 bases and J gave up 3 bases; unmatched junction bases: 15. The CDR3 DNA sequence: TGTGCCAGCAGTCTGTTGTTTAGGACAGGGGAGGGCTACGAGCAGTACTTC. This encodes CASSLLFRTGEGYEQYF.

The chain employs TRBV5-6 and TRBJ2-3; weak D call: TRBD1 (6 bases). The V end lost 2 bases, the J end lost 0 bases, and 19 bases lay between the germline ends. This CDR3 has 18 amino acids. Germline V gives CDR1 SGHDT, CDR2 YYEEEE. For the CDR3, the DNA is TGTGCCAGCAGCTTACAGGGATCGTCGGCCACCAGCACAGATACGCAGTATTTT. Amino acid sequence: CASSLQGSSATSTDTQYF.

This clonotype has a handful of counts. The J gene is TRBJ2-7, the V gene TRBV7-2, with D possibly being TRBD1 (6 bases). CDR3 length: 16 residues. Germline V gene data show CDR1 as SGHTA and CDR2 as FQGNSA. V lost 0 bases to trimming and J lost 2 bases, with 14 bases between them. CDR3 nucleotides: TGTGCCAGCAGCTTAGCTTACGACAGGAGTACCTACGAGCAGTACTTC. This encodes CASSLAYDRSTYEQYF.

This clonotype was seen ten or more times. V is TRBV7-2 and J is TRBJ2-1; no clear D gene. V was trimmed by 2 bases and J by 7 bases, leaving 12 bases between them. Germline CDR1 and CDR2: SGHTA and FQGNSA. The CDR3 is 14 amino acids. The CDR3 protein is CASSLYVEGNEQFF. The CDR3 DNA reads TGTGCCAGCAGCTTATACGTTGAAGGTAATGAGCAGTTCTTC.

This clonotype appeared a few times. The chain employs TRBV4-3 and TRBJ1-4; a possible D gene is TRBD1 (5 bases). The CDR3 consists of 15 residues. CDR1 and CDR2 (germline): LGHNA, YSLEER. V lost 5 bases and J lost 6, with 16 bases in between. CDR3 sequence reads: CASSTSTALDEKLFF. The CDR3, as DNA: TGCGCCAGCAGCACCTCGACAGCCTTGGATGAAAAACTGTTTTTT.

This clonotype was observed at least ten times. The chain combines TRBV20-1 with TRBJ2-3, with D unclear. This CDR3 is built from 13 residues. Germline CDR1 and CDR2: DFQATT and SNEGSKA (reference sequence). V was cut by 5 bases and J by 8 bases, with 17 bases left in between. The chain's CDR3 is CSAPRPPAVTQYF. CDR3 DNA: TGCAGTGCTCCTCGGCCCCCTGCTGTTACGCAGTATTTT.